Shown below are 13 T cell receptor beta chains from a single sample sequenced in a study of cytomegalovirus exposure and HLA in healthy donors (dated by TCRdb to the late 2010s). Library preparation employed the immunoSEQ multiplex PCR assay. For the multiplex PCR, a mixture combining 60 forward primers for TCR Vbeta segments and 13 reverse primers for TCR Jbeta segments was used. The clones in this table, taken by TCRdb from immuneACCESS, are in-frame only. Not every clone is retained; where verified, under half of the shortfall comes from an unresolved V gene, and the cause of the rest is unknown. The sample yields fewer than 150,000 clones; approximately 77% were counted once. The ten largest clones take up around 4.9% of the sample. The specimen was PBMCs. The receptors stem from a middle-aged man in good health and CMV-seropositive.

The chain recombines TRBV28 with TRBJ1-1; D may be TRBD1 (6 bases). The V end was cut by 6 bases, the J end by 5 bases, with 13 bases between. Germline values: CDR1 MDHEN, CDR2 SYDVKM. There are 13 residues in the CDR3. The CDR3 sequence: CASRQGLPTEAFF. For the CDR3, the DNA is TGTGCCAGCAGACAGGGATTGCCTACTGAAGCTTTCTTT.

The rearrangement joins TRBV28 to TRBJ2-6; the match to TRBD2 covers 7 bases. V gave up 7 bases and J gave up 0 bases; unmatched junction bases: 9. The CDR3 runs to 17 residues. The germline V gene has CDR1 MDHEN and CDR2 SYDVKM. Here the CDR3 DNA reads TGTGCCAGCACGGGGGGAGGCTGGAGCTCTGGGGCCAACGTCCTGACTTTC. It specifies CASTGGGWSSGANVLTF.

This clone was detected only a few times. The chain is built from TRBV19 and TRBJ1-5, with 9 bases that match TRBD1. The CDR3 loop spans 16 amino acids. Germline V lookup: CDR1 LNHDA, CDR2 SQIVND (reference sequence). Trimming removed 6 bases from V and 2 bases from J; junction bases left unmatched: 8. The CDR3 DNA is TGTGCCAGTAGAGATTCTGGACAGGGGCGCAATCAGCCCCAGCATTTT. This sequence encodes CASRDSGQGRNQPQHF.

The chain employs TRBV29-1 and TRBJ1-1, with TRBD1 identical over 10 bases. The CDR3 extends over 14 amino acids. Looked up from germline, CDR1 is SQVTM and CDR2 is ANQGSEA. Trimming cost V 5 bases and J 4 bases; bases outside gene matches: 7. The CDR3: CSVTGTGVVTEAFF. The CDR3 DNA is TGCAGCGTTACCGGGACAGGGGTGGTCACTGAAGCTTTCTTT.

This clone was recorded a few times. The chain is built from TRBV9 and TRBJ2-2, with D perhaps TRBD2 (5 bases). Looked up from germline, CDR1 is SGDLS and CDR2 is YYNGEE. Trimming cost V 3 bases and J 2 bases, with 14 bases left between them. This CDR3 contains 16 residues. The CDR3 DNA reads TGTGCCAGCAGCGCGAGAGGAGGCCTAAACACCGGGGAGCTGTTTTTT. It codes for CASSARGGLNTGELFF.

The rearrangement joins TRBV7-2 to TRBJ2-4, with D possibly TRBD1 on 7 matching bases. The CDR3 is 17 amino acids. V dropped 7 bases and J dropped 3 bases, with 22 bases sitting between them. The germline CDR1 and CDR2 sequences are SGHTA and FQGNSA. The CDR3 loop reads CASTEGGIGDSKNIQYF. The CDR3, as DNA: TGTGCCAGCACCGAGGGGGGTATAGGGGACAGCAAAAACATTCAGTACTTC. Full variable domain (missing parts from reference TRBV7-2 and TRBJ2-4): GAGVSQSPSNKVTEKGKDVELRCDPISGHTALYWYRQSLGQGLEFLIYFQGNSAPDKSGLPSDRFSAERTGGSVSTLTIQRTQQEDSAVYLCASTEGGIGDSKNIQYFGAGTRLSVL.

This clone was seen only a few times. V gene TRBV4-3 combines with J gene TRBJ2-3, with 8 bases lining up with TRBD2. The trim removed 1 base at V and 4 bases at J, leaving 4 bases unmatched. Per germline, CDR1 LGHNA and CDR2 YSLEER. The CDR3 is 15 residues long. CDR3 sequence reads: CASSQVSGGSDTQYF. The CDR3 DNA sequence: TGCGCCAGCAGCCAAGTTTCGGGAGGGTCAGATACGCAGTATTTT.

The genes are TRBV28 and TRBJ2-1, with TRBD2 identical over 11 bases. The CDR3 sequence is 20 residues long. Germline-derived CDR1 and CDR2 are MDHEN and SYDVKM. V shed 2 bases and J 7 bases; nucleotides not matched to a gene: 19. The CDR3: CASSLRGWLAGGGWGNEQFF. DNA for the CDR3: TGTGCCAGCAGTTTAAGGGGCTGGCTAGCGGGGGGTGGATGGGGAAATGAGCAGTTCTTC.

The rearrangement uses TRBV9 and TRBJ2-2; TRBD2 aligns across 9 bases. The CDR3 consists of 17 residues. Germline CDR1 and CDR2: SGDLS and YYNGEE. Unmatched junction bases numbered 7, after V lost 0 bases and J lost 4 bases. The CDR3, as DNA: TGTGCCAGCAGCGTAGGTCTTAGCGGGAGTGGCACCGGGGAGCTGTTTTTT. This gives the protein CASSVGLSGSGTGELFF.

This chain uses TRBV7-3 with TRBJ1-5, with D hard to call. V dropped 5 bases and J dropped 8 bases, with 10 bases sitting between them. Per germline, CDR1 SGHTA and CDR2 FQGTGA. The CDR3 is 12 amino acids. The CDR3 DNA reads as TGTGCCAGCAGCCTTCTCCGGGAGCCCCAGCATTTT. Translated: CASSLLREPQHF.

This clone was picked up one time. The chain employs TRBV21-1 and TRBJ1-2; TRBD1, the D gene given by the table, was not confirmed from the DNA. TRBV21-1 is annotated as a pseudogene. The CDR3 extends over 18 amino acids. DNA of the CDR3: TGTGCCAGCAGCAACTTCTACAGGTCCTTAATGTTAAACTATGGCTACACCTTC. Protein product: CASSNFYRSLMLNYGYTF.

The chain is built from TRBV29-1 and TRBJ2-5, with TRBD1 matching 7 bases. The J call may be incorrect, as the DNA end agrees better with TRBJ2-7. CDR1 and CDR2 (germline): SQVTM, ANQGSEA. This CDR3 has 13 residues. DNA of the CDR3: TGCAGCGCCCGGGGACAGTCCTCCTACGAGCAGTACTTC. Its protein product is CSARGQSSYEQYF.

V gene TRBV4-3 combines with J gene TRBJ2-7; D is uncertain. Looked up from germline, CDR1 is LGHNA and CDR2 is YSLEER. Trimming pared 0 bases from V and 7 bases from J, leaving 4 bases between. The CDR3 sequence is 11 residues long. The CDR3 protein is CASSQDREQYF. The CDR3 nucleotides are TGCGCCAGCAGCCAAGATCGGGAGCAGTACTTC.